The source of this T cell receptor beta chain is a study of post-analysis software for immune sequencing data. Study outcomes and limitations: There were about five TRBV segments more frequent in patients than controls, and TRBV5-6, TRBV5-1 and TRBV20-1 were among them.

Unique molecular identifiers had been added to the TCR beta cDNA libraries. The authors obtained 500,000 to 600,000 cDNA molecules from approximately 0.95 to 9.8 million T cells. TCRdb redid the calling of the PCR reads with MiXCR, one entry per CDR3 protein. This sample has about 680,000 distinct CDR3 sequences, with roughly three fifths found just once. This clonotype was detected a few times. What it recognizes is unknown. Between the trimmed V and J ends, which lost 4 bases and 2 bases, there was a span of 12 bases. Per germline, CDR1 SGHTA and CDR2 FQGNSA. The CDR3 contains 15 residues. Sequenced: blood. The chain recombines TRBV7-2 with TRBJ2-1, with D perhaps TRBD2 (6 bases). The receptor was derived from a girl aged 2 to 10 with multiple sclerosis. The DNA for the CDR3 is TGTGCCAGCAGCTCGCAGCGGGCCCCCTACAATGAGCAGTTCTTC. The encoded protein is CASSSQRAPYNEQFF.